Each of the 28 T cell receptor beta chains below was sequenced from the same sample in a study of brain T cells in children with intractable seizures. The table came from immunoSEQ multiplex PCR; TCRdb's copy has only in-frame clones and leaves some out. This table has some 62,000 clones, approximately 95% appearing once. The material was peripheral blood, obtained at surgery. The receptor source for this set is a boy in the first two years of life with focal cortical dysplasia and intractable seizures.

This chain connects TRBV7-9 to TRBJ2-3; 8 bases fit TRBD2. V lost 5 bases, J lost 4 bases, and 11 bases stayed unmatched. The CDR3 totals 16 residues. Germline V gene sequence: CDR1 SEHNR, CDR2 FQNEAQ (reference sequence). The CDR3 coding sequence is TGTGCCAGCAGCCGGGAGGGCGGGGTGGATTCAGATACGCAGTATTTT. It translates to CASSREGGVDSDTQYF.

In nucleotides, the CDR3 is TGCGCCAGCAGCCCAGACAGAGTGGTTGACGAAAAACTGTTTTTT. Translating gives CASSPDRVVDEKLFF. The chain combines TRBV4-1 with TRBJ1-4, with D tentatively TRBD1 (5 bases). Germline loops: CDR1 MGHRA, CDR2 YSYEKL. This CDR3 is built from 15 residues. The V gene lost 4 bases and the J gene lost 8 bases, with 17 bases spanning the gap.

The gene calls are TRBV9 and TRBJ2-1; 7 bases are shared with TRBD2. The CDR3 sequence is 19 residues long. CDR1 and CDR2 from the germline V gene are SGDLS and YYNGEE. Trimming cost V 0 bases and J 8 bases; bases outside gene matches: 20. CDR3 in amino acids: CASSVGVGRSGKEFDEQFF. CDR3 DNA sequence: TGTGCCAGCAGCGTAGGCGTAGGGAGAAGCGGGAAGGAATTCGATGAGCAGTTCTTC.

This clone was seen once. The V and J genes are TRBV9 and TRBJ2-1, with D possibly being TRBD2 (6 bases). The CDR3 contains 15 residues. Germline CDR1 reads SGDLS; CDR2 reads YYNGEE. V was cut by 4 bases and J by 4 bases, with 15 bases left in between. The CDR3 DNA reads TGTGCCAGCAGCCCCCGACTAGTGGGGTACAATGAGCAGTTCTTC. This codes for CASSPRLVGYNEQFF.

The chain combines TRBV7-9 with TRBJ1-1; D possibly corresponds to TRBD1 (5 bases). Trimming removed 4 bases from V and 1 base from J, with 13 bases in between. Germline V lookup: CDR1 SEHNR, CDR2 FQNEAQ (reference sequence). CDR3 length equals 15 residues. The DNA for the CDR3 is TGTGCCAGCAGCTCGCCGGGGACGGGGAACACTGAAGCTTTCTTT. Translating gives CASSSPGTGNTEAFF. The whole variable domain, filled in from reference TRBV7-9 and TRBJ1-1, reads DTGVSQNPRHKITKRGQNVTFRCDPISEHNRLYWYRQTLGQGPEFLTYFQNEAQLEKSRLLSDRFSAERPKGSFSTLEIQRTEQGDSAMYLCASSSPGTGNTEAFFGQGTRLTVV.

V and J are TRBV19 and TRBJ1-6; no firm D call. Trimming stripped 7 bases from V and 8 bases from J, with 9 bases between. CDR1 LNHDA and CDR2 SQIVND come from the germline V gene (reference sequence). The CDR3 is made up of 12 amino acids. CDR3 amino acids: CASTDRDSPLHF. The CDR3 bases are TGTGCCAGTACCGACCGGGATTCACCCCTCCACTTT.

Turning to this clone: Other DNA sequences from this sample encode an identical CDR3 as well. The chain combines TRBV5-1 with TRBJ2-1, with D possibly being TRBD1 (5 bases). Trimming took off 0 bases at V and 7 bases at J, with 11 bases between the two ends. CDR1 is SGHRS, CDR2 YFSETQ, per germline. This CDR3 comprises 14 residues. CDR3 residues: CASSLVAGQNEQFF. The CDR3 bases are TGCGCCAGCAGCTTGGTGGCAGGGCAGAATGAGCAGTTCTTC.

The CDR3 nucleotides are TGTGCCAGTAGTTTGGGGCCGGGACAGCCCCAGCATTTT. It encodes CASSLGPGQPQHF. This rearrangement joins TRBV19 to TRBJ1-5; D may be TRBD1 (5 bases). The germline CDR1 and CDR2 sequences are LNHDA and SQIVND (reference sequence). CDR3 length: 13 residues. V was trimmed by 5 bases and J by 7 bases, leaving 12 bases between them. Together with reference TRBV19 and TRBJ1-5, the CDR3 gives the full variable domain: DGGITQSPKYLFRKEGQNVTLSCEQNLNHDAMYWYRQDPGQGLRLIYYSQIVNDFQKGDIAEGYSVSREKKESFPLTVTSAQKNPTAFYLCASSLGPGQPQHFGDGTRLSIL.

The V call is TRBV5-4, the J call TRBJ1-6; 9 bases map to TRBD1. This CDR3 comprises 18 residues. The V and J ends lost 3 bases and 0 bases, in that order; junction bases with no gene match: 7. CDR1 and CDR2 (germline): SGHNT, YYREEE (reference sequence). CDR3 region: CASSSGTGRSSYNSPLHF. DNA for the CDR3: TGTGCCAGCAGCTCCGGGACAGGGAGAAGCTCCTATAATTCACCCCTCCACTTT.

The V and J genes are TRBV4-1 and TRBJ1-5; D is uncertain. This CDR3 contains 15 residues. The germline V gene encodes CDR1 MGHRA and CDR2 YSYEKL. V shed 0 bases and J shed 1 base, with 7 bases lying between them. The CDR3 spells CASSQDRGSNQPQHF. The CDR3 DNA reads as TGCGCCAGCAGCCAAGACCGAGGGAGCAATCAGCCCCAGCATTTT.

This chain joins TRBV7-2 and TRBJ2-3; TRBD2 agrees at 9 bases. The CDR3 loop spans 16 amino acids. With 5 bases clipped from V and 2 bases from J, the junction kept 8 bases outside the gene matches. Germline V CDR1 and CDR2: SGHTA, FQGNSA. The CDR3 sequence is CASSPSAGGVTDTQYF. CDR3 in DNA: TGTGCCAGCAGCCCATCAGCGGGAGGCGTCACAGATACGCAGTATTTT.

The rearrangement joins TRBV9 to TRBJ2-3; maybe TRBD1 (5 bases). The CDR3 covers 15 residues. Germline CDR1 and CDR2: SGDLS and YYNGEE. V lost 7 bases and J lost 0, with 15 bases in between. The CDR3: CASGPGHSSTDTQYF. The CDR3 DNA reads TGTGCCAGCGGGCCAGGACACTCCAGCACAGATACGCAGTATTTT.

CDR3: CASSAGWPRPNTEAFF. The CDR3 DNA sequence: TGTGCCAGCAGCGCAGGGTGGCCCCGGCCGAACACTGAAGCTTTCTTT. V and J are TRBV11-2 and TRBJ1-1; weak D call: TRBD1 (5 bases). This CDR3 is 16 amino acids long. The ends were cut back, 5 bases at V and 1 base at J, with 17 bases in the middle. Looked up from germline, CDR1 is SGHAT and CDR2 is FQNNGV.

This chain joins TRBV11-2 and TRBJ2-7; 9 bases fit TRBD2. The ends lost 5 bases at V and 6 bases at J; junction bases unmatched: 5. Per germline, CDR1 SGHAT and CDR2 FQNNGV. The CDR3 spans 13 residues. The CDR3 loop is CASSPGLAAEQYF. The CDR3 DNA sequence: TGTGCCAGCAGCCCGGGACTAGCAGCCGAGCAGTACTTC.

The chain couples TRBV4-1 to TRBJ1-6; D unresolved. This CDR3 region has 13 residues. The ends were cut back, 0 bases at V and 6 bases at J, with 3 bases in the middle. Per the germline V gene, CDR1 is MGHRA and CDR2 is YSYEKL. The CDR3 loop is CASSQDSNSPLHF. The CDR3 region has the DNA TGCGCCAGCAGCCAAGACAGTAATTCACCCCTCCACTTT.

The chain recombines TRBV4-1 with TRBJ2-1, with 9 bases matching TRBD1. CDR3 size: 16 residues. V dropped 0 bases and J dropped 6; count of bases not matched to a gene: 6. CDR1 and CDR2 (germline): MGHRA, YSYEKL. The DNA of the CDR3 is TGCGCCAGCAGCCAAGATCCGGGACAGGGATTCAATGAGCAGTTCTTC. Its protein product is CASSQDPGQGFNEQFF.

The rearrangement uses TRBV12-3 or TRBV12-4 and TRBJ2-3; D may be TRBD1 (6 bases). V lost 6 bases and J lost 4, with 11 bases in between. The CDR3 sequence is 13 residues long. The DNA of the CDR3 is TGTGCCAGCAGCCTACAGGGTGCAGATACGCAGTATTTT. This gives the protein CASSLQGADTQYF.

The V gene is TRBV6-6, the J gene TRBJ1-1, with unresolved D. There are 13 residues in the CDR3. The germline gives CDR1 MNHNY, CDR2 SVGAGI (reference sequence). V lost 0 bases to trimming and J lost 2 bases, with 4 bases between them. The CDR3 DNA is TGTGCCAGCAGTTACTCAAAAAACACTGAAGCTTTCTTT. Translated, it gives CASSYSKNTEAFF.

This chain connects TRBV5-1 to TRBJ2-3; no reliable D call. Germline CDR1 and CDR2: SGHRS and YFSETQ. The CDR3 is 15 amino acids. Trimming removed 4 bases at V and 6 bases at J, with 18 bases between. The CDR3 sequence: CASSPQGNAPDTQYF. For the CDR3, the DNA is TGCGCCAGCAGCCCTCAAGGTAACGCGCCGGATACGCAGTATTTT.

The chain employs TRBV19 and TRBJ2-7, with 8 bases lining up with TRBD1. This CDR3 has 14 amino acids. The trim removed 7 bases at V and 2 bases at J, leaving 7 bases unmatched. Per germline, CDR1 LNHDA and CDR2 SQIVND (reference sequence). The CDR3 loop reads CASTPTGVPYEQYF. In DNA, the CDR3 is TGTGCCAGTACCCCGACAGGGGTCCCCTACGAGCAGTACTTC.

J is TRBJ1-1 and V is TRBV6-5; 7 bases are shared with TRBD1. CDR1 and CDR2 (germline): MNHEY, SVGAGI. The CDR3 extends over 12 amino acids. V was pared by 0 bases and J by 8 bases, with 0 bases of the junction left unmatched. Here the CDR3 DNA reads TGTGCCAGCAGTTACTCGACAGGGGAAGCTTTCTTT. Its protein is CASSYSTGEAFF.

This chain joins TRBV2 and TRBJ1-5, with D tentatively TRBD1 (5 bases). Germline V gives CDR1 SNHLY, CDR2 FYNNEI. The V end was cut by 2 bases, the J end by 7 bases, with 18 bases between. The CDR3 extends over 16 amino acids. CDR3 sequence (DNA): TGTGCCAGCAGTGAACGGTTCCCTGGGACTTCGCAGCCCCAGCATTTT. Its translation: CASSERFPGTSQPQHF.

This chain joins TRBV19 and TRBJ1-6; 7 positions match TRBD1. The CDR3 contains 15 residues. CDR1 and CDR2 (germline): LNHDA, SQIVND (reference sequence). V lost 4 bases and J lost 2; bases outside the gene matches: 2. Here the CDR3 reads CASSKGGTYNSPLHF. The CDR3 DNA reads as TGTGCCAGTAGTAAAGGGGGCACCTATAATTCACCCCTCCACTTT.

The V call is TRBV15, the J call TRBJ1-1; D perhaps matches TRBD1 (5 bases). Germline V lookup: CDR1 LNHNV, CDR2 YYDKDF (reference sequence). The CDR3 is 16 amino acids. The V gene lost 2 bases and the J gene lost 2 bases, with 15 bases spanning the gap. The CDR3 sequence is CATSRLLGRGNTEAFF. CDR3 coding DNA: TGTGCCACCAGCAGACTTCTGGGAAGGGGTAACACTGAAGCTTTCTTT. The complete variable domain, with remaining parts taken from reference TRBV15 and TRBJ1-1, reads DAMVIQNPRYQVTQFGKPVTLSCSQTLNHNVMYWYQQKSSQAPKLLFHYYDKDFNNEADTPDNFQSRRPNTSFCFLDIRSPGLGDTAMYLCATSRLLGRGNTEAFFGQGTRLTVV.

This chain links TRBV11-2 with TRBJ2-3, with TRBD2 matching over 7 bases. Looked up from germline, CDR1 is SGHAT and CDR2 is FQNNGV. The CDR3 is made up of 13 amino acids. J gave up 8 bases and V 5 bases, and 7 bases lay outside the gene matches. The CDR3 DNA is TGTGCCAGCAGCCTCGAAGGGGAGGGTACGCAGTATTTT. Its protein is CASSLEGEGTQYF.

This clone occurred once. CDR3 bases: TGCGCCAGCAGCTTGTGGGCGGCAGGGAGAACGGGAGGTTCGAACACCGGGGAGCTGTTTTTT. Its translation is CASSLWAAGRTGGSNTGELFF. The rearrangement links TRBV5-1 to TRBJ2-2; 7 nucleotides line up with TRBD2. The trim removed 1 base at V and 0 bases at J, leaving 18 bases unmatched. Germline V gives CDR1 SGHRS, CDR2 YFSETQ. This CDR3 has 21 residues.

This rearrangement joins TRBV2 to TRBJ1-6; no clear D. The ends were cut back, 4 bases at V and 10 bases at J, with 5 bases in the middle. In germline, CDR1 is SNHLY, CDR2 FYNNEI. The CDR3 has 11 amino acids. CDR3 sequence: CASSGGSPLHF. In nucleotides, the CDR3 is TGTGCCAGCAGTGGTGGGTCACCCCTCCACTTT.

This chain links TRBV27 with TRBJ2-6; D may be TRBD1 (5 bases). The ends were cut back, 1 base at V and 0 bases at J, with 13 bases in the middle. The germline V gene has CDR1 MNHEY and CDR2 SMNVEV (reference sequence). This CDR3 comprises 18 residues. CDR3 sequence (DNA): TGTGCCAGCAGTTTATTTCCTACCCAGGGCTCTGGGGCCAACGTCCTGACTTTC. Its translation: CASSLFPTQGSGANVLTF.